This TCR beta chain was observed in a study of blood T cells in healthy people across ages. On the study more broadly: Through template switching, about one barcoded beta molecule was captured per two T cells, as measured in model experiments.

Primed by a sample-barcoded 5' primer and a J-beta primer mix, a second PCR proceeded for about 7 to 12 cycles. Every sample returned 2.5 million or more CDR3-containing paired-end reads. A single record per CDR3 protein comes from TCRdb applying MiXCR to the 5' RACE reads. The table shows 1.6 million or so distinct CDR3 sequences, with around 35% occurring only once. This clonotype has only a few counts. The antigen is not known. V was clipped by 8 bases and J by 2 bases, with 8 bases between them. CDR3 length: 12 amino acids. CDR1 and CDR2 (germline): ENHRY, SYGVKD. Broader study findings: Naive CD4+ cells and diversity were both higher in long-lived donors than in aged donors. Roughly linearly, TCR beta diversity per million T cells fell as age increased.

The V call is TRBV10-3, the J call TRBJ2-3; either TRBD1 or TRBD2 may fit D (6 bases each). The clonotype originates from a woman aged 30 to 39 in good health. Material for sequencing was blood. The CDR3 protein is CAIGGPTDTQYF. In DNA form, the CDR3 reads TGTGCCATCGGGGGGCCCACAGATACGCAGTATTTT.